The source of this TCR beta chain is a study of blood T cells in healthy people across ages. Together with a sample-barcoded 5' primer, a J-beta primer mix was included in a second PCR lasting about 7 to 12 cycles. Tags on each cDNA molecule came from a template-switch adaptor with 12 random nucleotides. TCRdb ran MiXCR on the 5' RACE reads and lists one entry per CDR3 protein. This table holds about 640,000 distinct CDR3 sequences, about 30% found once. The CDR3 has 16 residues. Germline loops: CDR1 DFQATT, CDR2 SNEGSKA (reference sequence). Germline trimming cut 6 bases from V and 0 bases from J; bases unmatched to any gene: 9.

This chain uses TRBV20-1 with TRBJ2-1; 9 bases agree with TRBD2. Sequencing was performed on blood. This clonotype was sampled from a woman over 75 in good health. CDR3 sequence: CSAETASGNSYNEQFF. DNA of the CDR3: TGCAGTGCCGAAACGGCTAGCGGGAACTCCTACAATGAGCAGTTCTTC.